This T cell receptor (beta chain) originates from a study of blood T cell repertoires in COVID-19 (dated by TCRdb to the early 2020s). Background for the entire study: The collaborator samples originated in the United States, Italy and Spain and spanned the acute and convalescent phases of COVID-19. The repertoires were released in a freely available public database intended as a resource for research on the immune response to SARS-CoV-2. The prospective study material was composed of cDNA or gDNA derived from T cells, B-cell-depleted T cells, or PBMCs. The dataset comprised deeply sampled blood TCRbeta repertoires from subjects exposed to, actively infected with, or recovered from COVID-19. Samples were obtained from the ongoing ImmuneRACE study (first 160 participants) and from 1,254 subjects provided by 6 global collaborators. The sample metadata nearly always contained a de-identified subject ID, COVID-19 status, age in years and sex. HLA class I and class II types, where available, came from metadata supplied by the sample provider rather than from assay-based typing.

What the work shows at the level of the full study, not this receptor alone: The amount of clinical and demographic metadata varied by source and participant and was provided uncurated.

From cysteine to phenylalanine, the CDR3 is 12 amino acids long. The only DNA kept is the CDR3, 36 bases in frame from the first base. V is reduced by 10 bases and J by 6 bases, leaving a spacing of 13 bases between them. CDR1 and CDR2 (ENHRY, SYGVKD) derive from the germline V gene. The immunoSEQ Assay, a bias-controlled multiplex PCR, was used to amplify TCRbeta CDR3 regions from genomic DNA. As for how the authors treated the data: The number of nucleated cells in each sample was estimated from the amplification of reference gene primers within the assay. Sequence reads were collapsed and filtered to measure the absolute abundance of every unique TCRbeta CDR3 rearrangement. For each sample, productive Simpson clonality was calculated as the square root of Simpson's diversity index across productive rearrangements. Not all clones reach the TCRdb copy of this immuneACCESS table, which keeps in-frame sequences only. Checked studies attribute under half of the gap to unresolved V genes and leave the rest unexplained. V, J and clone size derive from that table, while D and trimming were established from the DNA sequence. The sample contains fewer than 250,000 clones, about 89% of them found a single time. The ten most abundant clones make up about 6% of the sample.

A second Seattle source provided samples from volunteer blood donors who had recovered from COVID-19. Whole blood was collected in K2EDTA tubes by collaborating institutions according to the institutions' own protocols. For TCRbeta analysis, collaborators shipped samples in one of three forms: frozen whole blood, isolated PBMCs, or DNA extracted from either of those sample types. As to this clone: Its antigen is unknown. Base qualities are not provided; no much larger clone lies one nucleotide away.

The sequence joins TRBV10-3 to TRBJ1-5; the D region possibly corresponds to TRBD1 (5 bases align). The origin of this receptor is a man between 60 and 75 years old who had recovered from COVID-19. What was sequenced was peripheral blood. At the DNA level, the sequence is TGTGCCACCCAGGGTCAGGGTCAGCCCCAGCATTTT. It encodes CATQGQGQPQHF.